Following are 9 T cell receptor beta chains from one sample sequenced in a study of blood T cell repertoires in COVID-19. The table came from immunoSEQ multiplex PCR; TCRdb's copy has only in-frame clones and leaves some out. The sample has 250,000 or so clones; over 75% are singletons. Sequencing was performed on PBMCs or T cells enriched from blood (not recorded which). All receptors derive from a woman aged 45 to 65 who had recovered from COVID-19.

The chain is built from TRBV10-3 and TRBJ1-6; TRBD1 might be the D (5 bases). Germline V CDR1 and CDR2: ENHRY, SYGVKD. This CDR3 contains 14 residues. The V gene lost 0 bases and the J gene lost 7 bases, with 7 bases spanning the gap. The CDR3 DNA follows: TGTGCCATCAGTGAGTCGGGGGGGAATTCACCCCTCCACTTT. Protein: CAISESGGNSPLHF.

The gene calls are TRBV9 and TRBJ1-1, with 7 bases that match TRBD1. The CDR3 has 14 amino acids. V was clipped by 3 bases and J by 4 bases; unmatched bases: 6. The germline CDR1 and CDR2 sequences are SGDLS and YYNGEE. The CDR3 bases are TGTGCCAGCAGCGCCGAGACAGGGACCACTGAAGCTTTCTTT. It translates to CASSAETGTTEAFF.

The genes are TRBV5-5 and TRBJ2-5; D uncertain. This CDR3 has 17 residues. Trimming cost V 0 bases and J 5 bases, with 20 bases left between them. CDR1 and CDR2 from the germline V gene are SGHKS and YYEKEE (reference sequence). CDR3 region: CASSLALSSGMLETQYF. The DNA of the CDR3 is TGTGCCAGCAGCTTGGCTCTCTCCTCCGGTATGTTGGAGACCCAGTACTTC. Full variable domain (rest looked up from reference TRBV5-5 and TRBJ2-5): DAGVTQSPTHLIKTRGQQVTLRCSPISGHKSVSWYQQVLGQGPQFIFQYYEKEERGRGNFPDRFSARQFPNYSSELNVNALLLGDSALYLCASSLALSSGMLETQYFGPGTRLLVL.

In this sample, this clone turned up a few times. The chain joins TRBV27 to TRBJ2-7, with 8 bases identical to TRBD1. The CDR3 is 16 amino acids. The germline V gene has CDR1 MNHEY and CDR2 SMNVEV (reference sequence). Trimming cost V 2 bases and J 3 bases; bases outside gene matches: 9. CDR3 residues: CASSLRRQGRLYEQYF. The DNA for the CDR3 is TGTGCCAGCAGTTTACGCCGACAGGGGCGACTCTACGAGCAGTACTTC.

This clone was counted once. This chain uses TRBV5-6 with TRBJ1-5, with D maybe TRBD1 (5 bases). Germline V gene data show CDR1 as SGHDT and CDR2 as YYEEEE. The CDR3 runs 15 residues. V shed 4 bases and J shed 4 bases, with 15 bases lying between them. The CDR3 loop reads CASSPGPGRNQPQHF. The CDR3 bases are TGTGCCAGCAGCCCTGGTCCAGGGCGTAATCAGCCCCAGCATTTT.

With regard to this clone: At one end, the junction sequence differs from germline, possibly due to a read error. The chain joins TRBV7-2 to TRBJ2-5; 8 nucleotides line up with TRBD2. Per the germline V gene, CDR1 is SGHTA and CDR2 is FQGNSA. The CDR3 is 13 residues long. CDR3 sequence reads: CASSLAQREPENF. The CDR3 DNA reads as TGTGCCAGCAGCTTAGCGCAGCGGGAGCCGGAGAACTTC. Complete variable domain (other parts from reference TRBV7-2 and TRBJ2-5): GAGVSQSPSNKVTEKGKDVELRCDPISGHTALYWYRQSLGQGLEFLIYFQGNSAPDKSGLPSDRFSAERTGGSVSTLTIQRTQQEDSAVYLCASSLAQREPENFGPGTRLLVL.

This chain connects TRBV5-1 to TRBJ1-1; possibly TRBD1 for D (6 bases). Germline V CDR1 and CDR2: SGHRS, YFSETQ. This CDR3 region has 15 residues. V dropped 4 bases and J dropped 0 bases, with 13 bases sitting between them. The CDR3 sequence is CASSPRTDLNTEAFF. The CDR3, as DNA: TGCGCCAGCAGCCCACGGACAGATCTGAACACTGAAGCTTTCTTT.

V and J are TRBV5-8 and TRBJ2-1; TRBD1 matches at 9 bases. Germline V gives CDR1 SGHTS, CDR2 YDEGEE. With 4 bases clipped from V and 6 bases from J, the junction kept 11 bases outside the gene matches. The CDR3 length is 16 residues. The CDR3 DNA is TGTGCCAGCAGCCCCCTAGGCGGACAGGGGTTCAATGAGCAGTTCTTC. This translates into CASSPLGGQGFNEQFF.

This rearrangement joins TRBV25-1 to TRBJ1-6; D is uncertain. The germline gives CDR1 MGHDK, CDR2 SYGVNS. The CDR3 has 12 residues. V lost 6 bases and J 6 bases, leaving 6 bases between the germline ends. In DNA form, the CDR3 reads TGTGCCAGCAGGACTCTTAATTCACCCCTCCACTTT. Protein: CASRTLNSPLHF.